This TCR beta chain was observed in a study of cytomegalovirus exposure and HLA in healthy donors. The PCR ran on 60 Vbeta and 13 Jbeta primers. Sequencing used immunoSEQ multiplex PCR; TCRdb keeps in-frame clones, though not all of them. The data contain over 100,000 clones, approximately 80% of them singletons. Germline V CDR1 and CDR2: SEHNR, FQNEAQ (reference sequence). CDR3 length equals 15 residues. Losses at the gene ends were 3 bases for V and 5 bases for J; bases not matched to a gene: 6. The sequenced material came from PBMCs. This sequence joins TRBV7-9 and TRBJ2-5; 10 nucleotides line up with TRBD1. The origin of this receptor is a female donor in good health and CMV-seronegative. The CDR3, as DNA: TGTGCCAGCAGCTTCTTAGGACAGGGGGGGGAGACCCAGTACTTC. Protein sequence: CASSFLGQGGETQYF.